One and the same sample provided the 5 T cell receptor beta chains below, sequenced in a study of patients and donors after allogeneic stem cell transplantation. TCRdb used MiXCR to reprocess the RT-PCR reads, holding one entry per CDR3 protein. The repertoire holds some 960,000 distinct CDR3 sequences, with about a sixth as singletons. Source material: blood, either unsorted or a sorted T cell fraction (not recorded which). The source of these receptors is a human donor who was either an allogeneic HSCT recipient or a stem cell or donor lymphocyte infusion donor (not recorded which). It is not recorded whose cells these are; they may come from a transplant donor.

The chain's CDR3 is CARLSNQPQHF. In nucleotides, the CDR3 is TGCGCCCGCCTAAGCAATCAGCCCCAGCATTTT. V usage is TRBV4-1 and J usage is TRBJ1-5; D not resolved. CDR1 is MGHRA, CDR2 YSYEKL, per germline. V dropped 11 bases and J dropped 1 base, with 6 bases sitting between them. The CDR3 contains 11 residues.

The chain couples TRBV7-2 to TRBJ2-2; D is uncertain. The germline V gene encodes CDR1 SGHTA and CDR2 FQGNSA. The CDR3 is made up of 12 amino acids. Trimming removed 3 bases from V and 9 bases from J, with 8 bases in between. The DNA of the CDR3 is TGTGCCAGCAGCTTTACGTCCTGGGAGCTGTTTTTT. Translated, it gives CASSFTSWELFF.

In this sample, this clonotype turned up a few times. J is TRBJ1-2 and V is TRBV6-5; D perhaps matches TRBD1 (6 bases). This CDR3 has 14 amino acids. Trimming removed 7 bases from V and 7 bases from J, with 19 bases in between. Per germline, CDR1 MNHEY and CDR2 SVGAGI. The CDR3 sequence is CASTSSDRLGGYTF. CDR3 nucleotide sequence: TGTGCCAGCACTTCCTCCGACAGGCTAGGTGGCTACACCTTC.

This clonotype was found a few times. The chain links TRBV5-1 to TRBJ2-1; D is perhaps TRBD2 (6 bases). CDR1 is SGHRS and CDR2 is YFSETQ in the germline V gene. Deletions cut 2 bases from V and 5 bases from J, with 14 bases between. This CDR3 contains 15 residues. Written as DNA, the CDR3 is TGCGCCAGCAGCTTCGGGAGCTCCTGGAACAATGAGCAGTTCTTC. Translated, it gives CASSFGSSWNNEQFF.

The chain joins TRBV12-3 or TRBV12-4 to TRBJ2-7; D remains ambiguous. Trimming pared 1 base from V and 7 bases from J, leaving 8 bases between. This CDR3 has 12 amino acids. The CDR3 protein is CASSLDAKEQYF. CDR3 DNA sequence: TGTGCCAGCAGTTTAGACGCTAAGGAGCAGTACTTC.